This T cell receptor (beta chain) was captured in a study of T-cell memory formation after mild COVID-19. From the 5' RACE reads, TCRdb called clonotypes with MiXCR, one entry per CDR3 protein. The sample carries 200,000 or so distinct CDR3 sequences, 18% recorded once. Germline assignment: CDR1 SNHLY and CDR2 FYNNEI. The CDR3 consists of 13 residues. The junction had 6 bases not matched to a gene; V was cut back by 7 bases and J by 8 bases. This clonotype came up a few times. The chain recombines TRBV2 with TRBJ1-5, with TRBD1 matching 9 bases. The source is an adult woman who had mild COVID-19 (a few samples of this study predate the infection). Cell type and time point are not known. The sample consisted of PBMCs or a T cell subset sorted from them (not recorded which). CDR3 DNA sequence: TGTGCCAGCACAGAGGGGACAGGGAAGCCCCAGCATTTT. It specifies CASTEGTGKPQHF.